This T cell receptor (beta chain) was recorded in a study of cytomegalovirus exposure and HLA in healthy donors. TCRdb's table, derived via immunoSEQ multiplex PCR, lists solely in-frame clones and lacks some. The sample lists some 250,000 clones; nearly 90% were seen once. This TCR came from a woman aged 18 to 35 in good health and CMV-seronegative. Sequenced sample: PBMCs.

In nucleotides, the CDR3 is TGCGCCAGCAGCCAAGATCTTTTGCGTGAGCAGTTCTTC. It translates to CASSQDLLREQFF. The rearrangement joins TRBV4-1 to TRBJ2-1; D not certain. Trimming pared 0 bases from V and 9 bases from J, leaving 9 bases between. The CDR3 runs 13 residues. Germline CDR1 is MGHRA and CDR2 is YSYEKL.